Shown below are 23 T cell receptor beta chains from a single sample sequenced in a study of blood T cell repertoires in COVID-19. Clones were sequenced by immunoSEQ multiplex PCR, and TCRdb holds only the in-frame ones, with some missing. The data hold about 200,000 clones, with less than 85% observed a single time. The sequencing input was PBMCs or T cells enriched from blood (not recorded which). Every receptor here comes from a woman aged 60-75 years with acute COVID-19.

The chain links TRBV7-9 to TRBJ1-4; unclear D gene. V shed 1 base and J shed 5 bases, with 11 bases lying between them. The CDR3 is 15 amino acids. Looked up from germline, CDR1 is SEHNR and CDR2 is FQNEAQ (reference sequence). For the CDR3, the DNA is TGTGCCAGCAGCTTAGAGGCTGGAGGGAATGAAAAACTGTTTTTT. Its translation is CASSLEAGGNEKLFF.

The chain combines TRBV20-1 with TRBJ1-2; D is undetermined. Germline loops: CDR1 DFQATT, CDR2 SNEGSKA (reference sequence). The CDR3 has 11 residues. CDR3 in DNA: TGCACCATCCCCGGGAACTATGGCTACACCTTC. Translating it yields CTIPGNYGYTF.

The rearrangement links TRBV6-5 to TRBJ2-3, with 8 bases aligning to TRBD2. Looked up from germline, CDR1 is MNHEY and CDR2 is SVGAGI. The CDR3 has 15 amino acids. With V trimmed by 5 bases and J by 4 bases, 8 bases remained unmatched. The CDR3 nucleotides read TGTGCCAGCAGTCCACCGGGGGGGCCCCCAGATACGCAGTATTTT. Its protein is CASSPPGGPPDTQYF.

The chain couples TRBV20-1 to TRBJ2-7, with D uncertain. The length of the CDR3 is 16 residues. The V end was cut by 3 bases, the J end by 3 bases, with 21 bases between. From germline, CDR1 is DFQATT and CDR2 SNEGSKA (reference sequence). As DNA, the CDR3 is TGCAGTGCTAGTGATTTTTGGTATAGGAGAAGCTACGAGCAGTACTTC. It yields the protein CSASDFWYRRSYEQYF.

This clone came up a few times. CDR3 sequence: CASSSGTRDPETQYF. CDR3 DNA sequence: TGTGCCAGCAGCTCCGGGACAAGGGATCCAGAGACCCAGTACTTC. The rearrangement links TRBV7-2 to TRBJ2-5, with D possibly being TRBD1 (6 bases). Deletions cut 4 bases from V and 4 bases from J, with 16 bases between. CDR1 and CDR2 (germline): SGHTA, FQGNSA. The CDR3 totals 15 residues.

The chain uses TRBV4-3 and TRBJ2-1; D gene ambiguous. The germline gives CDR1 LGHNA, CDR2 YSLEER. Trimming stripped 2 bases from V and 6 bases from J, with 2 bases between. CDR3 size: 11 residues. The CDR3 nucleotides read TGCGCCAGCAGCCAACTCAATGAGCAGTTCTTC. Amino acids: CASSQLNEQFF.

The gene calls are TRBV2 and TRBJ2-7; 11 nucleotides agree with TRBD1. This CDR3 region has 13 residues. After removal of 8 bases from V and 3 bases from J, the junction contained 3 bases not matched to a gene. Germline V gives CDR1 SNHLY, CDR2 FYNNEI. CDR3: CASRTGGGYEQYV. The CDR3 coding sequence is TGTGCCAGCCGGACAGGGGGCGGCTACGAGCAGTACGTC.

This rearrangement joins TRBV9 to TRBJ1-4; 7 bases match TRBD1. The V and J ends lost 4 bases and 8 bases, in that order; junction bases with no gene match: 11. Per germline, CDR1 SGDLS and CDR2 YYNGEE. The CDR3 extends over 15 amino acids. This CDR3 reads CASSSTGQLAEKLFF. The CDR3 DNA follows: TGTGCCAGCAGCTCCACGGGACAGCTTGCCGAAAAACTGTTTTTT.

The chain carries TRBV6-6 and TRBJ1-4, with 8 bases lining up with TRBD1. The germline CDR1 and CDR2 sequences are MNHNY and SVGAGI (reference sequence). The CDR3 is 15 residues long. V dropped 7 bases and J dropped 5; count of bases not matched to a gene: 9. CDR3 nucleotides: TGTGCCAGCAACCAAAACAGGGGGGTCAATGAAAAACTGTTTTTT. It encodes CASNQNRGVNEKLFF.

The J gene is TRBJ2-1, the V gene TRBV18, with D perhaps matching TRBD2 (5 bases). Germline CDR1 KGHSH, CDR2 LQKENI. There are 14 residues in the CDR3. Trimming cost V 3 bases and J 5 bases, with 11 bases left between them. Here the CDR3 reads CASSPAGVDNEQFF. CDR3 bases: TGTGCCAGCTCACCTGCCGGGGTCGACAATGAGCAGTTCTTC. The variable domain in full, completed from reference TRBV18 and TRBJ2-1, reads NAGVMQNPRHLVRRRGQEARLRCSPMKGHSHVYWYRQLPEEGLKFMVYLQKENIIDESGMPKERFSAEFPKEGPSILRIQQVVRGDSAAYFCASSPAGVDNEQFFGPGTRLTVL.

The rearrangement links TRBV19 to TRBJ2-1; TRBD2 is a possible D gene (5 bases). V lost 3 bases to trimming and J lost 9 bases, with 9 bases between them. CDR1 is LNHDA, CDR2 SQIVND, per germline (reference sequence). The CDR3 totals 12 residues. CDR3 residues: CASSITRGEQFF. CDR3 DNA: TGTGCCAGTAGTATCACCCGGGGTGAGCAGTTCTTC. The variable domain in full, with the rest retrieved from reference TRBV19 and TRBJ2-1, is DGGITQSPKYLFRKEGQNVTLSCEQNLNHDAMYWYRQDPGQGLRLIYYSQIVNDFQKGDIAEGYSVSREKKESFPLTVTSAQKNPTAFYLCASSITRGEQFFGPGTRLTVL.

This clone came up many times. The rearrangement links TRBV5-4 to TRBJ1-6; possibly TRBD1 for D (6 bases). V lost 5 bases and J 8 bases, leaving 8 bases between the germline ends. Looked up from germline, CDR1 is SGHNT and CDR2 is YYREEE (reference sequence). The CDR3 spans 12 residues. DNA for the CDR3: TGTGCCAGCAGGGGGGCGGATTCACCCCTCCACTTT. It is translated as CASRGADSPLHF.

The chain employs TRBV5-6 and TRBJ2-5; the D is unclear. Per germline, CDR1 SGHDT and CDR2 YYEEEE. This CDR3 region has 12 residues. V shed 4 bases and J shed 4 bases, with 8 bases lying between them. The CDR3 DNA is TGTGCCAGCAGCCCCTCGGGAGAGACCCAGTACTTC. Protein: CASSPSGETQYF. The full variable domain, completed using reference TRBV5-6 and TRBJ2-5, is DAGVTQSPTHLIKTRGQQVTLRCSPKSGHDTVSWYQQALGQGPQFIFQYYEEEERQRGNFPDRFSGHQFPNYSSELNVNALLLGDSALYLCASSPSGETQYFGPGTRLLVL.

This clone was found a few times. The chain employs TRBV5-1 and TRBJ1-1, with D tentatively TRBD1 (6 bases). V was pared by 1 base and J by 2 bases, with 18 bases between. There are 17 residues in the CDR3. From germline, CDR1 is SGHRS and CDR2 YFSETQ. The CDR3 DNA follows: TGCGCCAGCAGCTTGCCGGGACAACCTCCCTTTAACACTGAAGCTTTCTTT. The encoded protein is CASSLPGQPPFNTEAFF.

The rearrangement joins TRBV6-5 to TRBJ1-2, with D perhaps matching TRBD1 (5 bases). The V end lost 5 bases, the J end lost 4 bases, and 14 bases lay between the germline ends. Looked up from germline, CDR1 is MNHEY and CDR2 is SVGAGI. The CDR3 runs 14 residues. The CDR3 region is CASSTPGGVYGYTF. The CDR3 nucleotides read TGTGCCAGCAGTACCCCTGGGGGGGTCTATGGCTACACCTTC.

The chain joins TRBV2 to TRBJ1-5, with D perhaps matching TRBD1 (5 bases). CDR1 and CDR2 from the germline V gene are SNHLY and FYNNEI. Trimming stripped 6 bases from V and 2 bases from J, with 17 bases between. The CDR3 spans 16 residues. CDR3 nucleotide sequence: TGTGCCAGCAGCTTTAGAGGGGACTGGGGCAATCAGCCCCAGCATTTT. Amino acids: CASSFRGDWGNQPQHF.

This chain's CDR3 is CAINNRDSDYTGELFF. The CDR3 coding sequence is TGTGCCATCAATAACCGGGACTCAGATTACACCGGGGAGCTGTTTTTT. The chain recombines TRBV10-3 with TRBJ2-2, with D possibly matching TRBD2 (6 bases). V lost 7 bases and J lost 3, with 18 bases in between. Germline loops: CDR1 ENHRY, CDR2 SYGVKD. There are 16 residues in the CDR3.

V is TRBV19 and J is TRBJ1-1; 10 nucleotides agree with TRBD1. CDR1 is LNHDA, CDR2 SQIVND, per germline (reference sequence). There are 15 residues in the CDR3. The junction had 9 bases not matched to a gene; V was cut back by 9 bases and J by 2 bases. CDR3 amino acids: CASRQGAFQNTEAFF. The DNA of the CDR3 is TGTGCCAGCAGACAGGGGGCATTTCAAAACACTGAAGCTTTCTTT.

This chain links TRBV9 with TRBJ1-1, with 9 bases identical to TRBD1. V lost 0 bases and J lost 4; bases outside the gene matches: 7. Germline assignment: CDR1 SGDLS and CDR2 YYNGEE. This CDR3 region has 16 residues. As DNA, the CDR3 is TGTGCCAGCAGCGTAGATGGGACGACAGGGGGCACTGAAGCTTTCTTT. This sequence encodes CASSVDGTTGGTEAFF.

DNA for the CDR3: TGTGCCAGCGCCCACCGACAGGGTCCCTACGAGCAGTACGTC. It translates to CASAHRQGPYEQYV. This chain links TRBV28 with TRBJ2-7; TRBD1 matches at 7 bases. The CDR3 runs to 14 residues. Germline V gene data show CDR1 as MDHEN and CDR2 as SYDVKM. V trimming: 8 bases; J trimming: 2 bases; junction bases outside the gene matches: 9.

J is TRBJ2-5 and V is TRBV5-4, with D perhaps matching TRBD2 (6 bases). CDR1 and CDR2 (germline): SGHNT, YYREEE (reference sequence). This CDR3 has 14 amino acids. Trimming removed 1 base at V and 8 bases at J, with 15 bases between. In nucleotides, the CDR3 is TGTGCCAGCAGCTTGAGCGCGGGGTCGGGAACCCAGTACTTC. Its translation: CASSLSAGSGTQYF.

The V gene is TRBV5-5, the J gene TRBJ2-2; D is ambiguous. The germline V and J ends were trimmed by 4 bases and 7 bases, with 5 bases remaining between them. Germline lookup yields CDR1 SGHKS and CDR2 YYEKEE (reference sequence). This CDR3 comprises 11 residues. This CDR3 is CASSEYGELFF. The CDR3 bases are TGTGCCAGCAGCGAGTACGGGGAGCTGTTTTTT.

V is TRBV7-6 and J is TRBJ2-2, with D possibly matching TRBD2 (7 bases). V was clipped by 6 bases and J by 4 bases, with 15 bases between them. The CDR3 is made up of 15 amino acids. The germline gives CDR1 SGHVS, CDR2 FNYEAQ. The CDR3: CASSLGGGGTGELFF. For the CDR3, the DNA is TGTGCCAGCAGTCTAGGGGGAGGGGGCACCGGGGAGCTGTTTTTT.